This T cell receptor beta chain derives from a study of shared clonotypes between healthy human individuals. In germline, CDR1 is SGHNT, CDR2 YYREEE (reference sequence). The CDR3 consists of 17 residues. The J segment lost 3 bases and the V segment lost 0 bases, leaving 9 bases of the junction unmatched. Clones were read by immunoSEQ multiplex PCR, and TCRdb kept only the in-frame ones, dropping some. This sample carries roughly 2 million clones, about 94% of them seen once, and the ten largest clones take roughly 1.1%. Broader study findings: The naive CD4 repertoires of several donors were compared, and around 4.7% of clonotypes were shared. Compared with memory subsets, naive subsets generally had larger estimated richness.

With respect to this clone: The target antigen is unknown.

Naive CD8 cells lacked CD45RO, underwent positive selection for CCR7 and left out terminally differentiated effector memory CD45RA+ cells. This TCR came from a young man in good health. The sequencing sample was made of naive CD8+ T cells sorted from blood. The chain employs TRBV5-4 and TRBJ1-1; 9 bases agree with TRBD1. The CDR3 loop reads CASSLGTGGLRDTEAFF. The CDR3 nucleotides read TGTGCCAGCAGCTTGGGAACAGGGGGCCTTAGGGACACTGAAGCTTTCTTT.